The TCR beta chain under discussion was sequenced for a study of blood T cell repertoires in COVID-19. Only in-frame clones appear in the TCRdb table, and some are missing; sequencing was by immunoSEQ multiplex PCR. The data contain about 95,000 clones, about 89% of them seen just once; the ten biggest clones take up over 3.5%. In germline, CDR1 is MDHEN, CDR2 SYDVKM. J gave up 9 bases and V 4 bases, and 6 bases lay outside the gene matches. This CDR3 has 14 residues. The rearrangement joins TRBV28 to TRBJ1-5; 10 bases are a match to TRBD1. Sample: peripheral blood. This sequence was found in a woman aged 45 to 65 in a cohort sampled during active COVID-19. The CDR3 nucleotides are TGTGCCAGCAGTTCTCGGGACAGGGGTTGGCCCCAGCATTTT. It yields the protein CASSSRDRGWPQHF.